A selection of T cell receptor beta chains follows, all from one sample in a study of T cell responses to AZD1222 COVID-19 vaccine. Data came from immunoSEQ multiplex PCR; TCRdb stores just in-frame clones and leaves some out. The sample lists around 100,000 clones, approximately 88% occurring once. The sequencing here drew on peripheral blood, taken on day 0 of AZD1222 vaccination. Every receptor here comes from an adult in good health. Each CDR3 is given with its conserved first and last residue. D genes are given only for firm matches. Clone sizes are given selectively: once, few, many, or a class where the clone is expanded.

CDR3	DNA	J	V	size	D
CASSLGSSYEQYF	TGCGCCAGCAGCTTGGGTAGCAGCTACGAGCAGTACTTC	TRBJ2-7	TRBV5-1	once	.
CASSPLGGVEQYF	TGTGCCAGCAGCCCTCTTGGGGGGGTCGAGCAGTACTTC	TRBJ2-7	TRBV9	.	TRBD2
CASSLGAGGGYTF	TGTGCCAGCAGTTTAGGGGCAGGGGGCGGCTACACCTTC	TRBJ1-2	TRBV12-3/TRBV12-4	.	TRBD1
CASSYQRGDNEQFF	TGTGCCAGCAGTTACCAGCGGGGTGACAATGAGCAGTTCTTC	TRBJ2-1	TRBV6-5	.	TRBD2
CASGLPGQLSYGYTF	TGCGCCAGCGGCCTTCCGGGACAGTTGAGCTATGGCTACACCTTC	TRBJ1-2	TRBV5-1	once	TRBD1
CASSQAGAKNIQYF	TGTGCCAGCAGCCAAGCGGGAGCCAAAAACATTCAGTACTTC	TRBJ2-4	TRBV3-1/TRBV3-2	.	.
CASSVQGPGPQHF	TGTGCCAGCAGCGTACAGGGACCTGGGCCCCAGCATTTT	TRBJ1-5	TRBV7-8	few	.
CASSARQVPRATNEKLFF	TGTGCCAGCAGCGCCCGACAGGTTCCTAGGGCAACTAATGAAAAACTGTTTTTT	TRBJ1-4	TRBV7-2	.	.
CASSHSGQGQGYTF	TGCGCCAGCAGCCATTCTGGACAGGGCCAGGGCTACACCTTC	TRBJ1-2	TRBV4-1	once	TRBD1
CASSGGQAGANVLTF	TGTGCCAGCAGTGGGGGTCAGGCTGGGGCCAACGTCCTGACTTTC	TRBJ2-6	TRBV6-2/TRBV6-3	.	.
CASRVGGGTGELFF	TGTGCCAGTAGGGTCGGAGGAGGCACCGGGGAGCTGTTTTTT	TRBJ2-2	TRBV19	once	.
CASSQSDLAPYEQYF	TGCGCCAGCAGTCAATCTGACCTAGCACCCTACGAGCAGTACTTC	TRBJ2-7	TRBV23-1	.	.
CASRTTPFEAFF	TGTGCCAGCAGAACTACGCCATTTGAAGCTTTCTTT	TRBJ1-1	TRBV28	.	.
CASSKGNQPQHF	TGTGCCAGTAGTAAAGGCAATCAGCCCCAGCATTTT	TRBJ1-5	TRBV19	.	.
CASSLGRETHEQYF	TGTGCCAGCAGCTTAGGGCGCGAGACCCACGAGCAGTACTTC	TRBJ2-7	TRBV7-2	.	.
CASSETANTEAFF	TGTGCCAGTAGTGAGACAGCCAACACTGAAGCTTTCTTT	TRBJ1-1	TRBV19	.	.